One sample yielded the 26 T cell receptor beta chains listed below, sequenced in a study of T cells in Graves' hyperthyroidism and ophthalmopathy. From RNA transcripts, TCR beta CDR3 regions were amplified. Researchers ran a first-round RT-PCR on the TCR CDR3 using the HTBI primer set. TCRdb redid the calling of the multiplex PCR reads with MiXCR, one entry per CDR3 protein. The sample gives a few hundred thousand distinct CDR3 sequences, roughly a sixth of which show up once; approximately 56% is in the top ten. Material: blood. These receptors were collected from a woman aged 50 to 60 with Graves' hyperthyroidism.

This clonotype has at least ten counts. The V call is TRBV10-3, the J call TRBJ2-6; D is perhaps TRBD1 (5 bases). V was pared by 7 bases and J by 4 bases, with 14 bases between. Germline V gives CDR1 ENHRY, CDR2 SYGVKD. The CDR3 spans 15 residues. As DNA, the CDR3 is TGTGCCATCATGGGTTGGGGCCCGGGGGCCAACGTCCTGACTTTC. It translates to CAIMGWGPGANVLTF.

V is TRBV5-1 and J is TRBJ2-2, with TRBD2 as a possible D gene (7 bases). Germline V gene lookup returns CDR1 SGHRS and CDR2 YFSETQ. The V gene lost 9 bases and the J gene lost 2 bases, with 14 bases spanning the gap. The CDR3 spans 14 residues. CDR3: CATRGAANTGELFF. The CDR3 DNA reads TGCGCCACCCGGGGGGCGGCCAACACCGGGGAGCTGTTTTTT.

The chain joins TRBV27 to TRBJ1-1; D remains ambiguous. This CDR3 has 11 residues. Germline V gene data show CDR1 as MNHEY and CDR2 as SMNVEV (reference sequence). With 4 bases removed from V and 7 bases from J, the gap between germline ends came to 7 bases. The CDR3 sequence is CASSSRIEAFF. For the CDR3, the DNA is TGTGCCAGCAGTTCACGAATTGAAGCTTTCTTT.

This chain links TRBV11-2 with TRBJ2-5; either TRBD1 or TRBD2 may fit D (5 bases each). CDR1 and CDR2 from the germline V gene are SGHAT and FQNNGV. The CDR3 runs to 15 residues. V was pared by 2 bases and J by 5 bases, with 15 bases between. The CDR3 DNA sequence: TGTGCCAGCAGCTTATCGGGACCCTTGTTGGAGACCCAGTACTTC. Translated: CASSLSGPLLETQYF.

In its sample, this clonotype was seen a few times. V and J are TRBV6-1 and TRBJ1-1; TRBD1 might be the D (6 bases). V gave up 7 bases and J gave up 5 bases, with 17 bases separating them. The germline CDR1 and CDR2 sequences are MNHNS and SASEGT. This CDR3 is 14 amino acids long. CDR3 sequence reads: CASTELRGATEAFF. In DNA, the CDR3 is TGTGCCAGCACCGAACTCAGGGGAGCGACTGAAGCTTTCTTT.

Ten or more counts support this clonotype. DNA of the CDR3: TGTGCCAGCAGGCGAAGAGGGGAGAATGAGCAGTTCTTC. Translated, it gives CASRRRGENEQFF. The chain carries TRBV27 and TRBJ2-1; D may match TRBD1 or TRBD2 (5 bases each). Germline loops: CDR1 MNHEY, CDR2 SMNVEV (reference sequence). V lost 6 bases, J lost 7 bases, and 13 bases lay in between. CDR3 length: 13 amino acids.

The chain couples TRBV4-1 to TRBJ2-7; tentatively, D is TRBD1 (6 bases). Trimming removed 0 bases at V and 1 base at J, with 10 bases between. This CDR3 comprises 15 residues. Germline CDR1 MGHRA, CDR2 YSYEKL. In DNA form, the CDR3 reads TGCGCCAGCAGCCAAGACCCACAGGGTTCCTACGAGCAGTACTTC. Translating it yields CASSQDPQGSYEQYF.

The sample holds many counts of this clonotype. The chain employs TRBV5-1 and TRBJ2-7; TRBD1 agrees at 7 bases. V lost 2 bases to trimming and J lost 2 bases; unmatched junction nucleotides: 7. This CDR3 has 15 amino acids. The V gene's germline CDR1 is SGHRS and CDR2 YFSETQ. The CDR3 is CASSFSLGQTYEQYF. CDR3 in DNA: TGCGCCAGCAGCTTCTCCTTGGGACAGACCTACGAGCAGTACTTC.

V gene TRBV5-4 combines with J gene TRBJ2-1; the match to TRBD1 covers 8 bases. CDR1 is SGHNT and CDR2 is YYREEE in the germline V gene (reference sequence). This CDR3 has 13 residues. V was clipped by 10 bases and J by 6 bases; unmatched bases: 9. This CDR3 is CALTGTGVNEQFF. The CDR3 DNA is TGTGCCCTCACGGGGACAGGCGTCAATGAGCAGTTCTTC.

The table lists this clonotype with a few counts. V gene TRBV24-1 combines with J gene TRBJ2-1; TRBD2 matches 11 bases. CDR1 is KGHDR, CDR2 SFDVKD, per germline. The CDR3 covers 16 residues. V shed 3 bases and J 9 bases; nucleotides not matched to a gene: 9. Here the CDR3 reads CATSDATSGMAIEQFF. The DNA of the CDR3 is TGTGCCACCAGTGATGCGACTAGCGGGATGGCTATTGAGCAGTTCTTC.

There are many counts of this clonotype. J is TRBJ2-5 and V is TRBV12-3 or TRBV12-4; TRBD1 is a possible D gene (6 bases). V was clipped by 5 bases and J by 1 base, with 11 bases between them. The CDR3 runs 14 residues. The CDR3 is CASSGWTAQETQYF. DNA for the CDR3: TGTGCCAGCAGTGGCTGGACAGCCCAAGAGACCCAGTACTTC.

The chain has TRBV2 and TRBJ1-5; D ambiguous. The CDR3 is 14 amino acids. Germline lookup yields CDR1 SNHLY and CDR2 FYNNEI. Trimming removed 7 bases at V and 4 bases at J, with 14 bases between. Written as DNA, the CDR3 is TGTGCCAGCAATCGGGGAAATCGGAATCAGCCCCAGCATTTT. Its protein product is CASNRGNRNQPQHF.

This clonotype was observed at least ten times. The chain joins TRBV2 to TRBJ1-2; D call uncertain. V was pared by 3 bases and J by 3 bases, with 20 bases between. CDR3 length: 17 amino acids. Germline CDR1 and CDR2: SNHLY and FYNNEI. The CDR3 nucleotides read TGTGCCAGCAGTGATGGGCACCCGGAAAGGGTAGACTATGGCTACACCTTC. Amino acids: CASSDGHPERVDYGYTF.

The V call is TRBV27, the J call TRBJ1-1; no reliable D call. The length of the CDR3 is 14 residues. V dropped 3 bases and J dropped 10 bases, with 18 bases sitting between them. Germline-derived CDR1 and CDR2 are MNHEY and SMNVEV (reference sequence). CDR3 in amino acids: CASSLSGSIPGAFF. CDR3 coding DNA: TGTGCCAGCAGTTTGTCAGGTTCAATCCCGGGAGCTTTCTTT.

This clonotype has more than one count but fewer than ten. The chain couples TRBV29-1 to TRBJ2-7, with D perhaps matching TRBD2 (6 bases). The CDR3 is 13 residues long. Germline CDR1 reads SQVTM; CDR2 reads ANQGSEA. Deletions cut 2 bases from V and 1 base from J, with 9 bases between. CDR3 residues: CSVEMGGSYEQYF. As DNA, the CDR3 is TGCAGCGTTGAAATGGGGGGTTCCTACGAGCAGTACTTC.

This clonotype has ten or more counts. The chain links TRBV2 to TRBJ2-7; 11 bases line up with TRBD2. The V segment lost 3 bases and the J segment 5 bases; nucleotides outside the gene matches: 9. The CDR3 sequence is 16 residues long. Germline CDR1 reads SNHLY; CDR2 reads FYNNEI. This chain's CDR3 is CASSEVGLAGRNEQYF. The CDR3 region has the DNA TGTGCCAGCAGTGAGGTAGGACTAGCGGGTCGCAACGAGCAGTACTTC. Filled out from reference TRBV2 and TRBJ2-7, the complete variable domain reads EPEVTQTPSHQVTQMGQEVILRCVPISNHLYFYWYRQILGQKVEFLVSFYNNEISEKSEIFDDQFSVERPDGSNFTLKIRSTKLEDSAMYFCASSEVGLAGRNEQYFGPGTRLTVT.

A few counts support this clonotype. A much larger clone sits a single nucleotide away, making a read error possible. The chain is built from TRBV29-1 and TRBJ2-3; D possibly corresponds to TRBD1 (5 bases). The assigned J gene may be wrong: the sequence end matches TRBJ1-5 better. Per the germline V gene, CDR1 is SQVTM and CDR2 is ANQGSEA. This CDR3 spans 13 amino acids. The CDR3 loop reads CSLKGLATDTQHF. In DNA, the CDR3 is TGCAGCCTTAAGGGACTAGCTACAGATACGCAGCATTTT.

This clonotype has a handful of counts. The V gene is TRBV30, the J gene TRBJ1-4, with D unresolved. V lost 3 bases and J lost 4, with 9 bases in between. Germline assignment: CDR1 GTSNPN and CDR2 SVGIG (reference sequence). The CDR3 covers 13 residues. Here the CDR3 reads CAWSRAHNEKLFF. The CDR3 DNA is TGTGCCTGGAGCCGGGCCCATAATGAAAAACTGTTTTTT.

This clonotype was seen more than once but under ten times. The chain carries TRBV3-1 and TRBJ1-2; D perhaps matches TRBD1 (5 bases). Per germline, CDR1 LGHDT and CDR2 YNNKEL (reference sequence). This CDR3 is 15 amino acids long. V lost 2 bases to trimming and J lost 6 bases, with 16 bases between them. This chain's CDR3 is CASSQIQGYSDGYTF. CDR3 nucleotides: TGTGCCAGCAGCCAAATCCAGGGTTATTCCGATGGCTACACCTTC.

This clonotype came up many times. The V gene is TRBV7-2, the J gene TRBJ2-7, with TRBD2 identical over 11 bases. CDR3 length: 13 residues. Looked up from germline, CDR1 is SGHTA and CDR2 is FQGNSA. V shed 5 bases, J shed 6 bases, and the junction held 3 bases outside the gene matches. The CDR3 DNA is TGTGCCAGCAGCGGGACTAGCGGTCGCGAGCAGTACTTC. The encoded protein is CASSGTSGREQYF. Full variable domain (outside the CDR3, taken from reference TRBV7-2 and TRBJ2-7): GAGVSQSPSNKVTEKGKDVELRCDPISGHTALYWYRQSLGQGLEFLIYFQGNSAPDKSGLPSDRFSAERTGGSVSTLTIQRTQQEDSAVYLCASSGTSGREQYFGPGTRLTVT.

This clonotype was found many times. V is TRBV12-3 or TRBV12-4 and J is TRBJ1-2; D is unclear. The CDR3 covers 12 residues. Trimming took off 6 bases at V and 4 bases at J, with 9 bases between the two ends. CDR3 nucleotides: TGTGCCAGCAGATCGGACGGCTATGGCTACACCTTC. It encodes CASRSDGYGYTF.

This clonotype was observed at least ten times. The rearrangement links TRBV3-1 to TRBJ2-3; D perhaps matches TRBD2 (5 bases). This CDR3 spans 14 amino acids. In germline, CDR1 is LGHDT, CDR2 YNNKEL (reference sequence). The V end was cut by 6 bases, the J end by 1 base, with 11 bases between. The CDR3 protein is CASRWSAGTDTQYF. The CDR3 nucleotides read TGTGCCAGCAGATGGTCAGCGGGCACAGATACGCAGTATTTT.

The table lists this clonotype with many counts. The chain is built from TRBV6-5 and TRBJ1-1; D may be TRBD1 (6 bases). The germline V and J ends were trimmed by 0 bases and 1 base, with 12 bases remaining between them. Germline lookup yields CDR1 MNHEY and CDR2 SVGAGI. The CDR3 has 16 amino acids. The CDR3 reads CASSYSSRGGNTEAFF. The DNA for the CDR3 is TGTGCCAGCAGTTACTCGTCCAGGGGTGGGAACACTGAAGCTTTCTTT.

This clonotype was seen many times. This chain connects TRBV11-1 to TRBJ2-7; 16 nucleotides match TRBD2. V shed 4 bases and J 4 bases; nucleotides not matched to a gene: 10. This CDR3 has 18 amino acids. Germline values: CDR1 SGHAT, CDR2 FQDESV (reference sequence). CDR3 in amino acids: CASSSGLAGGPRRYEQYF. The CDR3 DNA reads as TGTGCCAGCAGCTCGGGACTAGCGGGAGGGCCGAGGCGTTACGAGCAGTACTTC.

This clonotype was detected ten times or more. The chain uses TRBV28 and TRBJ1-2; the D gene is possibly TRBD1 (5 bases). The CDR3 is 14 amino acids. V lost 2 bases and J lost 8, with 15 bases in between. Germline CDR1 is MDHEN and CDR2 is SYDVKM. CDR3 loop: CASSLGDLTLGYTF. In nucleotides, the CDR3 is TGTGCCAGCAGTTTAGGGGACCTAACACTGGGCTACACCTTC.

This clonotype has only a few counts. The rearrangement joins TRBV19 to TRBJ2-1; D not certain. V gave up 0 bases and J gave up 7 bases, with 4 bases separating them. Germline CDR1 reads LNHDA; CDR2 reads SQIVND (reference sequence). There are 12 residues in the CDR3. The CDR3 protein is CASSIDRNEQFF. The CDR3 nucleotides are TGTGCCAGTAGTATAGATAGGAATGAGCAGTTCTTC. Full variable domain (remainder filled in from reference TRBV19 and TRBJ2-1): DGGITQSPKYLFRKEGQNVTLSCEQNLNHDAMYWYRQDPGQGLRLIYYSQIVNDFQKGDIAEGYSVSREKKESFPLTVTSAQKNPTAFYLCASSIDRNEQFFGPGTRLTVL.